Included here is one T cell receptor beta chain sequence, with context. In the source study's methods: Amplified reference gene primers provided the basis for estimating nucleated cell counts. Some clones are missing from TCRdb's copy, which holds only in-frame ones; the method was immunoSEQ multiplex PCR. Clone size and the V and J calls come from that table; the DNA yielded D and trimming. The table has some 90,000 clones, 80% seen once. The CDR3 has 13 amino acids. The ends were cut back, 8 bases at V and 7 bases at J, with 14 bases in the middle. Germline V CDR1 and CDR2: MDHEN, SYDVKM. This entry is derived from a study of blood T cell repertoires in COVID-19. Study summary: The samples span acute and convalescent COVID-19 from the United States, Italy and Spain. PBMCs, B-cell-depleted T cells, or T cells were the source of the cDNA or gDNA that made up the material.

The clonotype comes from a human donor in a cohort sampled during active COVID-19. V gene TRBV28 combines with J gene TRBJ1-4, with D perhaps TRBD1 (6 bases). Sample: peripheral blood. CDR3 amino acids: CASGRQGSEKLFF. CDR3 bases: TGTGCCAGCGGGCGCCAGGGGAGTGAAAAACTGTTTTTT.